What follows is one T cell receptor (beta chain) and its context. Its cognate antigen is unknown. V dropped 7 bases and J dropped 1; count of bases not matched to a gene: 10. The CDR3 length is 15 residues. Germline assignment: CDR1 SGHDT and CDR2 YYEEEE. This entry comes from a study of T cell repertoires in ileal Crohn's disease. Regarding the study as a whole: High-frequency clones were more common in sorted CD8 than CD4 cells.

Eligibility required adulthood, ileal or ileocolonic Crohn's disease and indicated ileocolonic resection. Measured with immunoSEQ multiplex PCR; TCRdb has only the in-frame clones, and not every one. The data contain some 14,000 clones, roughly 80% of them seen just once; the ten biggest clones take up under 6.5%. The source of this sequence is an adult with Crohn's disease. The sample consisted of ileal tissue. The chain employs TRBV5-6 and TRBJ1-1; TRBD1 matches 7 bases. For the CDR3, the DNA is TGTGCCAGCCTACGAAGACAGGGAAGGAACACTGAAGCTTTCTTT. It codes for CASLRRQGRNTEAFF.